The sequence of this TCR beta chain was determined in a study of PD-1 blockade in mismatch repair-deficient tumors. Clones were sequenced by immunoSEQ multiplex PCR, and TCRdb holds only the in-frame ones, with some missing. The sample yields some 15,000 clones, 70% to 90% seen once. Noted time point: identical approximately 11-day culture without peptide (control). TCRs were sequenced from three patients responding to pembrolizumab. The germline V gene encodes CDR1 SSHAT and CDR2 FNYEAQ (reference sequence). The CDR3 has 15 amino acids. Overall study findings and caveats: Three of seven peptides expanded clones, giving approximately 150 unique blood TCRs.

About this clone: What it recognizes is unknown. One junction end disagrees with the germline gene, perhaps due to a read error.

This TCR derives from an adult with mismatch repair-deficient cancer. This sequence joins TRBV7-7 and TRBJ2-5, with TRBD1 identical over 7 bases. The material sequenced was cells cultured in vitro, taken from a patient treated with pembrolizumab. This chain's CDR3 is CASSKGGPGQETQYF. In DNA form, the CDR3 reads TGTGCTAGCAGCAAAGGGGGCCCGGGCCAAGAGACCCAGTACTTC.